A selection of T cell receptor beta chains follows, all from one sample in a study of T cells in Graves' hyperthyroidism and ophthalmopathy. TCRdb recomputed calls from the multiplex PCR reads with MiXCR, one row per CDR3 protein. The repertoire consists of around 300,000 distinct CDR3 sequences, with 10% to 15% occurring once and the leading ten covering approximately 7.8%. What was sequenced was blood. These receptor sequences come from a woman aged 25 to 39 with Graves' hyperthyroidism that later progressed to Graves' ophthalmopathy. Both conserved end residues are part of each CDR3. The order of the fields is clone size, V gene, J gene, D gene, CDR3 protein, CDR3 DNA. The D gene is left open where the match is weak. The listing skips clone size in some rows; elsewhere it reads once, few, many or a size class.

clone_size: many
v_call: TRBV28
j_call: TRBJ2-7
d_call: TRBD1
cdr3_aa: CASYFSRGGSHEQYF
cdr3_nt: TGTGCCAGCTATTTTTCCAGAGGGGGCTCGCACGAGCAGTACTTC

clone_size: many
v_call: TRBV18
j_call: TRBJ2-1
d_call: .
cdr3_aa: CASSPPTGTNNEQFF
cdr3_nt: TGTGCCAGCTCACCACCGACAGGCACAAACAATGAGCAGTTCTTC

clone_size: many
v_call: TRBV6-2/TRBV6-3
j_call: TRBJ2-1
d_call: TRBD2
cdr3_aa: CASIPSGRALNEQFF
cdr3_nt: TGTGCCAGCATTCCTAGCGGGAGGGCCCTGAATGAGCAGTTCTTC

clone_size: many
v_call: TRBV2
j_call: TRBJ2-3
d_call: .
cdr3_aa: CASNSQGSTDTQYF
cdr3_nt: TGTGCCAGCAATTCTCAGGGTAGCACAGATACGCAGTATTTT

clone_size: many
v_call: TRBV7-9
j_call: TRBJ2-7
d_call: .
cdr3_aa: CASAAGGSYEQYF
cdr3_nt: TGTGCCAGCGCCGCCGGGGGCTCCTACGAGCAGTACTTC

clone_size: many
v_call: TRBV28
j_call: TRBJ2-5
d_call: .
cdr3_aa: CASRTGTRGETQYF
cdr3_nt: TGTGCCAGCAGAACAGGGACCCGGGGGGAGACCCAGTACTTC

clone_size: .
v_call: TRBV7-9
j_call: TRBJ2-7
d_call: TRBD1
cdr3_aa: CATQRDRGAYEQYF
cdr3_nt: TGTGCCACGCAAAGGGACAGGGGTGCGTACGAGCAGTACTTC

clone_size: few
v_call: TRBV27
j_call: TRBJ1-2
d_call: .
cdr3_aa: CASSPGTANNYGYTF
cdr3_nt: TGTGCCAGCAGTCCGGGGACCGCGAATAACTATGGCTACACCTTC

clone_size: many
v_call: TRBV20-1
j_call: TRBJ1-3
d_call: .
cdr3_aa: CSARDLRLSSGNTIYF
cdr3_nt: TGCAGTGCTAGAGATCTACGCCTAAGCTCTGGAAACACCATATATTTT

clone_size: many
v_call: TRBV30
j_call: TRBJ2-7
d_call: TRBD2
cdr3_aa: CAWMELGRAYEQYF
cdr3_nt: TGTGCCTGGATGGAACTAGGGAGGGCCTACGAGCAGTACTTC

clone_size: few
v_call: TRBV25-1
j_call: TRBJ2-1
d_call: .
cdr3_aa: CASSGNGWEQFF
cdr3_nt: TGTGCCAGCAGTGGTAACGGATGGGAGCAGTTCTTC

clone_size: many
v_call: TRBV30
j_call: TRBJ2-5
d_call: TRBD2
cdr3_aa: CAWSVSGRFETQYF
cdr3_nt: TGTGCCTGGAGTGTAAGCGGGAGGTTCGAGACCCAGTACTTC

clone_size: many
v_call: TRBV18
j_call: TRBJ2-5
d_call: TRBD1
cdr3_aa: CASSRDRAETQYF
cdr3_nt: TGTGCCAGCTCCCGGGACAGGGCCGAGACCCAGTACTTC

clone_size: many
v_call: TRBV7-9
j_call: TRBJ1-5
d_call: TRBD1
cdr3_aa: CASTDRVDQPQHF
cdr3_nt: TGTGCCAGCACCGACAGGGTGGATCAGCCCCAGCATTTT

clone_size: many
v_call: TRBV6-2/TRBV6-3
j_call: TRBJ2-6
d_call: TRBD1
cdr3_aa: CASSYPQGQAGANVLTF
cdr3_nt: TGTGCCAGCAGTTACCCTCAAGGACAGGCTGGGGCCAACGTCCTGACTTTC

clone_size: many
v_call: TRBV12-3/TRBV12-4
j_call: TRBJ2-1
d_call: TRBD2
cdr3_aa: CASRPGLAGKVEQFF
cdr3_nt: TGTGCCAGCAGACCGGGACTAGCGGGAAAAGTTGAGCAGTTCTTC

clone_size: many
v_call: TRBV3-1
j_call: TRBJ2-7
d_call: .
cdr3_aa: CASSQDGLSPYEQYF
cdr3_nt: TGTGCCAGCAGCCAAGACGGACTGTCCCCCTACGAGCAGTACTTC

clone_size: many
v_call: TRBV15
j_call: TRBJ2-1
d_call: .
cdr3_aa: CATSRDLTAGHEQFF
cdr3_nt: TGTGCCACCAGCAGAGACCTCACCGCCGGCCATGAGCAGTTCTTC

clone_size: .
v_call: TRBV6-2/TRBV6-3
j_call: TRBJ1-2
d_call: .
cdr3_aa: CASSYAGAGYTF
cdr3_nt: TGTGCCAGCAGTTACGCGGGGGCCGGCTACACCTTC

clone_size: many
v_call: TRBV7-2
j_call: TRBJ2-5
d_call: TRBD1
cdr3_aa: CASRTWDRGGETQYF
cdr3_nt: TGTGCCAGCAGGACTTGGGACAGGGGAGGGGAGACCCAGTACTTC

clone_size: many
v_call: TRBV13
j_call: TRBJ2-4
d_call: .
cdr3_aa: CASTNGGDVVAKNIQYF
cdr3_nt: TGTGCCAGCACCAACGGAGGGGATGTAGTAGCCAAAAACATTCAGTACTTC

clone_size: many
v_call: TRBV4-3
j_call: TRBJ2-1
d_call: .
cdr3_aa: CASSQGPGSYNEQFF
cdr3_nt: TGCGCCAGCAGCCAAGGTCCGGGCTCCTACAATGAGCAGTTCTTC

clone_size: few
v_call: TRBV12-3/TRBV12-4
j_call: TRBJ2-1
d_call: .
cdr3_aa: CASALASYNEQFF
cdr3_nt: TGTGCCAGCGCCCTAGCCTCCTACAATGAGCAGTTCTTC

clone_size: many
v_call: TRBV2
j_call: TRBJ1-3
d_call: .
cdr3_aa: CASSERHLIADTIYF
cdr3_nt: TGTGCCAGCAGTGAACGGCATCTAATCGCAGACACCATATATTTT

clone_size: many
v_call: TRBV6-1
j_call: TRBJ2-3
d_call: .
cdr3_aa: CASSYGRGLDTQYF
cdr3_nt: TGTGCCAGCAGCTACGGACGGGGTCTAGATACGCAGTATTTT

clone_size: many
v_call: TRBV6-6
j_call: TRBJ1-1
d_call: .
cdr3_aa: CASSYLGTNTEAFF
cdr3_nt: TGTGCCAGCAGTTACCTTGGGACTAACACTGAAGCTTTCTTT

clone_size: many
v_call: TRBV27
j_call: TRBJ2-7
d_call: .
cdr3_aa: CASSPETQSPYEQYF
cdr3_nt: TGTGCCAGCAGTCCGGAGACACAATCCCCCTACGAGCAGTACTTC

clone_size: many
v_call: TRBV7-2
j_call: TRBJ2-7
d_call: .
cdr3_aa: CASSLADRDIGYEQYF
cdr3_nt: TGTGCCAGCAGCTTAGCGGACCGGGACATTGGCTACGAGCAGTACTTC

clone_size: .
v_call: TRBV11-1
j_call: TRBJ1-1
d_call: .
cdr3_aa: CASSQERAPVNTEAFF
cdr3_nt: TGTGCCAGCAGCCAAGAAAGGGCGCCGGTGAACACTGAAGCTTTCTTT

clone_size: few
v_call: TRBV29-1
j_call: TRBJ2-7
d_call: .
cdr3_aa: CSAIPGPDYEQYF
cdr3_nt: TGCAGCGCTATTCCGGGACCCGACTACGAGCAGTACTTC

clone_size: few
v_call: TRBV5-6
j_call: TRBJ1-1
d_call: .
cdr3_aa: CASGKLEKTEAFF
cdr3_nt: TGTGCCAGCGGGAAATTGGAAAAAACTGAAGCTTTCTTT

clone_size: .
v_call: TRBV6-2/TRBV6-3
j_call: TRBJ1-2
d_call: .
cdr3_aa: CASSYAPIKGSYGYTF
cdr3_nt: TGTGCCAGCAGTTACGCCCCAATAAAGGGCAGCTATGGCTACACCTTC

clone_size: .
v_call: TRBV29-1
j_call: TRBJ2-1
d_call: TRBD2
cdr3_aa: CSARTSGGRDEQFF
cdr3_nt: TGCAGCGCCCGGACTAGCGGTGGAAGGGATGAGCAGTTCTTC

clone_size: many
v_call: TRBV7-2
j_call: TRBJ2-7
d_call: .
cdr3_aa: CASSLVSSVGEQYF
cdr3_nt: TGTGCCAGCAGCTTAGTCTCTAGCGTGGGGGAGCAGTACTTC

clone_size: .
v_call: TRBV29-1
j_call: TRBJ2-7
d_call: TRBD1
cdr3_aa: CSVRQGSEQYF
cdr3_nt: TGCAGCGTCCGACAGGGATCCGAGCAGTACTTC

clone_size: few
v_call: TRBV7-8
j_call: TRBJ2-7
d_call: TRBD1
cdr3_aa: CASSRDRGFYEQYF
cdr3_nt: TGTGCCAGCAGCCGGGACAGGGGGTTTTACGAGCAGTACTTC

clone_size: .
v_call: TRBV11-1
j_call: TRBJ2-2
d_call: TRBD1
cdr3_aa: CASSLQAAGTGGTGELFF
cdr3_nt: TGTGCCAGCAGCCTACAGGCGGCCGGGACAGGGGGCACCGGGGAGCTGTTTTTT